These T cell receptor beta chains were read from a single sample in a study of regulatory T cells. Assay: immunoSEQ multiplex PCR; the TCRdb copy retains only in-frame clones and omits some. The sample shows tens of thousands of clones, 93% of them seen only once. Source material: conventional CD4+ T cells sorted from blood. Receptor source: a child under 10 years old with CD3G deficiency. Each CDR3 is given with its conserved first and last residue. The D gene is left open where the match is weak. Clone size, where shown, is once, few, many, or a class for clones that have expanded.

NA	NA	TRBV10-3	TRBJ2-7	TGTGCCATCAGTGGGGGGCTCGAGCAGTACTTC	CAISGGLEQYF
TRBD2	once	TRBV6-1	TRBJ2-1	TGTGCCAGCATTCTAGGACTAGCGGGAAGTAATGAGCAGTTCTTC	CASILGLAGSNEQFF
TRBD2	NA	TRBV18	TRBJ2-3	TGTGCCAGCTCACCCCTAGCGGGACCCACAGATACGCAGTATTTT	CASSPLAGPTDTQYF
TRBD1	NA	TRBV19	TRBJ2-1	TGTGCCAGTAGTCGGAGGGACAGGGGTGCGAATGAGCAGTTCTTC	CASSRRDRGANEQFF
NA	NA	TRBV28	TRBJ1-5	TGTGCCGCACAAGGGGTAGGCAATCAGCCCCAGCATTTT	CAAQGVGNQPQHF
NA	NA	TRBV28	TRBJ1-2	TGTGCCAGCAGGGATGGGGGCTCTAACTATGGCTACACCTTC	CASRDGGSNYGYTF
TRBD2	NA	TRBV7-2	TRBJ2-2	TGTGCCAGCAGCTTAGACGGGAGGGGTGCCGGGGAGCTGTTTTTT	CASSLDGRGAGELFF
NA	few	TRBV28	TRBJ1-2	TGTGCCAGCAGTTTGGGCCCCGGATATGGCTACACCTTC	CASSLGPGYGYTF
TRBD2	NA	TRBV6-1	TRBJ2-5	TGTGCCAGCAGTGTCCTAGCGGGGTTTAGTCAGACTCCCCAGTACTTC	CASSVLAGFSQTPQYF
NA	NA	TRBV5-1	TRBJ2-2	TGCGCCAGCAGTAAGGCAGGGTTCACCGGGGAGCTGTTTTTT	CASSKAGFTGELFF
NA	NA	TRBV7-9	TRBJ1-4	TGTGCCAGCAGCTTAGAGGGCGGCTCTCATGAAAAACTGTTTTTT	CASSLEGGSHEKLFF
NA	NA	TRBV7-9	TRBJ2-2	TGTGCCAGCAGCTTAGTCCACGTTCGCCCCGGGGAGCTGTTTTTT	CASSLVHVRPGELFF
TRBD1	NA	TRBV18	TRBJ2-6	TGTGCCAGCTCATCCCAGGGGGCAACCGGGGCCAACGTCCTGACTTTC	CASSSQGATGANVLTF
NA	NA	TRBV5-1	TRBJ2-1	TGCGCCAGCAGCTTGGGGGGAGTCGATTACAATGAGCAGTTCTTC	CASSLGGVDYNEQFF
NA	NA	TRBV5-3	TRBJ2-1	TGTGCCAGAAGCCTCTGTCTTTTCGAAAGGAGGGGCGTGTTCAACGAGCAGTTCTTC	CARSLCLFERRGVFNEQFF
NA	NA	TRBV5-1	TRBJ2-3	TGCGCCAGCAGCTTGCACCCCGCCACAGATACGCAGTATTTT	CASSLHPATDTQYF
NA	NA	TRBV28	TRBJ2-4	TGTGCCAGCAGCCCCCATGACAAAAACATTCAGTACTTC	CASSPHDKNIQYF
TRBD2	NA	TRBV5-1	TRBJ2-1	TGCGCCAGCAGCTTAAGCGGGAGAGGGGACAATGAGCAGTTCTTC	CASSLSGRGDNEQFF
TRBD1	once	TRBV28	TRBJ2-7	TGTGCCAGCAGTGTTCCGGGACAGCTCTACGAGCAGTACTTC	CASSVPGQLYEQYF
NA	NA	TRBV6-6	TRBJ1-2	TGTGCCAGCAGTTACCCACAGAACTATGGCTACACCTTC	CASSYPQNYGYTF
NA	NA	TRBV28	TRBJ1-5	TGTGCCAGCAGTCCTAGACCGGGCCTACTACGGGGGCAGCCCCAGCATTTT	CASSPRPGLLRGQPQHF
TRBD1	few	TRBV5-1	TRBJ2-7	TGCGCCAGCAGCCCCGGTTCGTGGACAGGGGATGAGCAGTACTTC	CASSPGSWTGDEQYF
TRBD1	NA	TRBV28	TRBJ1-2	TGTGCCAGCAGCCGTCCCGGGACAGGTTCCTATGGCTACACCTTC	CASSRPGTGSYGYTF
TRBD1	few	TRBV6-1	TRBJ1-2	TGTGCCAGCAGTGAAGCGGGACAGTATAACTATGGCTACACCTTC	CASSEAGQYNYGYTF
NA	NA	TRBV6-1	TRBJ2-7	TGTGCCAGCAGTGTGGGCAGTATCTACGAGCAGTACTTC	CASSVGSIYEQYF
TRBD2	NA	TRBV11-2	TRBJ2-1	TGTGCCAGCAGCTTAAATTTGGGGGGACTAGGTAATGAGCAGTTCTTC	CASSLNLGGLGNEQFF
NA	NA	TRBV18	TRBJ1-4	TGTGCCAGCTCACAAAGCCTAAATGAAAAACTGTTTTTT	CASSQSLNEKLFF
NA	once	TRBV5-1	TRBJ2-2	TGCGCCAGCAGCTTGGCCGCCACCGGGGAGCTGTTTTTT	CASSLAATGELFF
TRBD2	NA	TRBV28	TRBJ2-7	TGTGCCAGCAGTTTAGGCGGGAGGAGGTACGAGCAGTACTTC	CASSLGGRRYEQYF
NA	NA	TRBV27	TRBJ1-1	TGTGCCAGCAGTTTAAGAGTTTACACTGAAGCTTTCTTT	CASSLRVYTEAFF
NA	NA	TRBV6-1	TRBJ2-7	TGTGCCAGCAGTGCGCTAGCGTACTACGAGCAGTACTTC	CASSALAYYEQYF
TRBD2	NA	TRBV7-9	TRBJ2-5	TGTGCCAGCAGCTCCGGACTAGCGGGAAGCGCGACCCAGTACTTC	CASSSGLAGSATQYF
TRBD2	NA	TRBV28	TRBJ2-7	TGTGCCAGCCAAAGACTAGCGGGGCCCTACGAGCAGTACTTC	CASQRLAGPYEQYF
TRBD1	NA	TRBV6-6	TRBJ2-7	TGTGCCAGCAGCCTGGACAGGGGGCGCCGTGAGCAGTACTTC	CASSLDRGRREQYF
NA	NA	TRBV28	TRBJ1-1	TGTGCCAGCAGCCGCAGGGTTCGGGGTGAAGCTTTCTTT	CASSRRVRGEAFF
TRBD2	once	TRBV18	TRBJ2-3	TGTGCCAGCTCGAGGACTAGCGGCACAGATACGCAGTATTTT	CASSRTSGTDTQYF
NA	NA	TRBV7-3	TRBJ2-1	TGTGCCAGCGGGGAGGTCGAGCAGTTCTTC	CASGEVEQFF
NA	NA	TRBV6-5	TRBJ2-2	TGTGCCAGCAGTCCCTGGGGTGGAGTCACCGGGGAGCTGTTTTTT	CASSPWGGVTGELFF
NA	NA	TRBV7-8	TRBJ1-1	TGTGCCAGCAGCTTAGCAGGGTCCGGGCTCACTGAAGCTTTCTTT	CASSLAGSGLTEAFF
NA	NA	TRBV20-1	TRBJ1-2	TGCAGTGCCCCGGACAGCGTTGGCTACACCTTC	CSAPDSVGYTF
NA	NA	TRBV5-1	TRBJ2-7	TGCGCCAGCAGCTACGACAGCATAGGCTTGACGTTC	CASSYDSIGLTF
TRBD1	NA	TRBV6-1	TRBJ2-2	TGTGCCAGCAGTGAAAGACAGGGCGCGAACACCGGGGAGCTGTTTTTT	CASSERQGANTGELFF
NA	NA	TRBV18	TRBJ2-5	TGTGCCAGCTCACAAGAGGGAGAGACCCAGTACTTC	CASSQEGETQYF
NA	NA	TRBV28	TRBJ2-7	TGTGCCAGCAGTTTATCTCCCGCCTCAAACGAGCAGTACTTC	CASSLSPASNEQYF
NA	NA	TRBV11-2	TRBJ2-7	TGTGCCAGCAGCTTAGGAAGCGGACCATACGAGCAGTACTTC	CASSLGSGPYEQYF
TRBD1	NA	TRBV5-1	TRBJ2-7	TGCGCCAGCAGGCGGACAGGGACCTACGAGCAGTACTTC	CASRRTGTYEQYF
TRBD2	NA	TRBV28	TRBJ2-1	TGTGCCAGCAGCTTGGGGGGGACTAGCGGGTCTGAGCAGTTCTTC	CASSLGGTSGSEQFF